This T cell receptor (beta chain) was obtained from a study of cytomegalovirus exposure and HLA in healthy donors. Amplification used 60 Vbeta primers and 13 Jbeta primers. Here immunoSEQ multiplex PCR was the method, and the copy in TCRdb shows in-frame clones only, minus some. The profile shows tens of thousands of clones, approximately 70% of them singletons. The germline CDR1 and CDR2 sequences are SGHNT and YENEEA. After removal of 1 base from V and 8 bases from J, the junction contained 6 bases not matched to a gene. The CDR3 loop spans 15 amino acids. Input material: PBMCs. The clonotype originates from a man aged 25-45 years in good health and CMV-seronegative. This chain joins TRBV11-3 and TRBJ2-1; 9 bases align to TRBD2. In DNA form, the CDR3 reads TGTGCCAGCAGCTTAGGGGGCGGGAGGGCCCATGAGCAGTTCTTC. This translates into CASSLGGGRAHEQFF.